The 4 T cell receptor beta chains reported below all come from one sample, sequenced in a study of beta chain features in type 1 diabetes. Investigators reverse transcribed all isolated RNA, so they sequenced expressed TCRB transcripts. Assay: immunoSEQ multiplex PCR; the TCRdb copy retains only in-frame clones and omits some. Among 120,000 to 150,000 clones, roughly 50% were seen once, and the ten largest hold 0.42%. Sequencing input: Tregs from blood. The source is a young man in good health.

V gene TRBV5-1 combines with J gene TRBJ1-1; 8 bases fit TRBD1. V gave up 4 bases and J gave up 4 bases; unmatched junction bases: 9. The germline CDR1 and CDR2 sequences are SGHRS and YFSETQ. The CDR3 length is 15 residues. Written as DNA, the CDR3 is TGCGCCAGCAGCCCAACCGGACAGGGTGCCACTGAAGCTTTCTTT. The encoded protein is CASSPTGQGATEAFF.

The rearrangement uses TRBV5-5 and TRBJ1-2, with 8 bases matching TRBD1. From germline, CDR1 is SGHKS and CDR2 YYEKEE (reference sequence). V lost 4 bases, J lost 4 bases, and 6 bases stayed unmatched. This CDR3 is 14 amino acids long. The CDR3 coding sequence is TGTGCCAGCAGCCCTAACAGGGGGGTCTATGGCTACACCTTC. The encoded protein is CASSPNRGVYGYTF. The variable domain in full, with the rest retrieved from reference TRBV5-5 and TRBJ1-2, is DAGVTQSPTHLIKTRGQQVTLRCSPISGHKSVSWYQQVLGQGPQFIFQYYEKEERGRGNFPDRFSARQFPNYSSELNVNALLLGDSALYLCASSPNRGVYGYTFGSGTRLTVV.

This chain joins TRBV7-6 and TRBJ2-1; 7 nucleotides match TRBD1. CDR1 is SGHVS and CDR2 is FNYEAQ in the germline V gene. This CDR3 region has 16 residues. J gave up 0 bases and V 4 bases, and 6 bases lay outside the gene matches. CDR3 in DNA: TGTGCCAGCAGCTGGGGACACAGGGGCTCCTACAATGAGCAGTTCTTC. Translated, it gives CASSWGHRGSYNEQFF.

This chain connects TRBV4-2 to TRBJ2-5; 11 bases are a match to TRBD2. Germline CDR1 and CDR2: LGHNA and YNFKEQ. V trimming: 4 bases; J trimming: 4 bases; junction bases outside the gene matches: 14. The CDR3 covers 18 residues. The CDR3 region has the DNA TGTGCCAGCAGCCTTACACGAGGGGCTCTAGCGGGGGGAGAGACCCAGTACTTC. Translating gives CASSLTRGALAGGETQYF.